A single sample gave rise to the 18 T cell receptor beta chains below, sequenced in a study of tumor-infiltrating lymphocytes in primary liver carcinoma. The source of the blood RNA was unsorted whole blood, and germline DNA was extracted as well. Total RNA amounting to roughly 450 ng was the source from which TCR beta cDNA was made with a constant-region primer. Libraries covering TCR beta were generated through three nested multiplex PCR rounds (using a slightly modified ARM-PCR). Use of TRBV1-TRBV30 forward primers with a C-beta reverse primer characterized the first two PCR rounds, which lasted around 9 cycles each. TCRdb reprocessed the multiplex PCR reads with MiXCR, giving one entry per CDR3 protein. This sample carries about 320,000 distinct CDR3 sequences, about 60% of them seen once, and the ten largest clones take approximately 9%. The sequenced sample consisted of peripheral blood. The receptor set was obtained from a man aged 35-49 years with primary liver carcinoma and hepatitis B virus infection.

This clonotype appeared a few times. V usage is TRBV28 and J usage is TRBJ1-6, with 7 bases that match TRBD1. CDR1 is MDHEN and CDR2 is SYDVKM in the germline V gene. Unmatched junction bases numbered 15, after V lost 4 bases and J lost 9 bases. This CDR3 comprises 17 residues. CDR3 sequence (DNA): TGTGCCAGCAGTTCCTACGGAGGGACAGCCCTTAGTTCACCCCTCCACTTT. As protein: CASSSYGGTALSSPLHF.

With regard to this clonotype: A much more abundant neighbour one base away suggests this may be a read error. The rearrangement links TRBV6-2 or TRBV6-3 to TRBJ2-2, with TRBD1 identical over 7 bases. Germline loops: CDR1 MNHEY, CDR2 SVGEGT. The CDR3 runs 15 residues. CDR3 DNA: TGTGCCAGCAGTTACGAAGGGGGCGAGACCGGGGAGATGTTTTTT. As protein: CASSYEGGETGEMFF.

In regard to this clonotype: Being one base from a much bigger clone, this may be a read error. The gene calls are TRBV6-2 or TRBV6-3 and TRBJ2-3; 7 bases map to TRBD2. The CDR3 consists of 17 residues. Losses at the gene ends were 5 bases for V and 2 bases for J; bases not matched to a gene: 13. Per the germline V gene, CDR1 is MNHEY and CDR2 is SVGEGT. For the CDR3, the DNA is TGTGCCAGCAGTACGATCTGGGCTAGCGGTTACACAGATACGCAGTATTTT. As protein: CASSTIWASGYTDTQYF.

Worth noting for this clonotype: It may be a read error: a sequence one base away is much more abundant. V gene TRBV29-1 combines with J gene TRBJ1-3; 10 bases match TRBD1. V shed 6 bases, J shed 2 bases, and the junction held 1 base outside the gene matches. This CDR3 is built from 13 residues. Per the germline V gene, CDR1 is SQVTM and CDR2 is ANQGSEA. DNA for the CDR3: TGCAGCGTGGGACAGGGGACTGGAAACACCATATATTTT. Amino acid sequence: CSVGQGTGNTIYF.

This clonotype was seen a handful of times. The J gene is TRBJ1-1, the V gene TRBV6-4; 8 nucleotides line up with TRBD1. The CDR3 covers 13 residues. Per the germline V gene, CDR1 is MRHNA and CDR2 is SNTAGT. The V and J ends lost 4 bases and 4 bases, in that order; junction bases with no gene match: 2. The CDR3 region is CASSAGQATEAFF. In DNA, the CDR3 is TGTGCCAGCAGTGCGGGACAGGCCACTGAAGCTTTCTTT.

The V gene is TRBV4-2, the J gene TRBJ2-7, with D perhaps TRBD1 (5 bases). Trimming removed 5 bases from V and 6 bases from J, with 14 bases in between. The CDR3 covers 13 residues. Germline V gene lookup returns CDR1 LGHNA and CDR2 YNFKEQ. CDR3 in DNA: TGTGCCAGCAGCATCAGGGCTGAGGCCGAGCAGTACTTC. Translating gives CASSIRAEAEQYF.

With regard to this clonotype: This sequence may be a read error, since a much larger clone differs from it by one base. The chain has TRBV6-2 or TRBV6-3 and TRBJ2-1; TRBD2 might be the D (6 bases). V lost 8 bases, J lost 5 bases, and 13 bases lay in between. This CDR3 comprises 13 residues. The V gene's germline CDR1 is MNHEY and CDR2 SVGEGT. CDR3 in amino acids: CASGISGHNEQFF. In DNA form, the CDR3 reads TGTGCCAGCGGGATTAGCGGACACAATGAGCAGTTCTTC.

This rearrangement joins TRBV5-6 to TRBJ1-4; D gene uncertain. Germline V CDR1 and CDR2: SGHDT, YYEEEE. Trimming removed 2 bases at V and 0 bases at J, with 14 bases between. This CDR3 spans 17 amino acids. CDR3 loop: CASSFGDAGTTNEKLFF. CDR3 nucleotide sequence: TGTGCCAGCAGCTTTGGAGACGCTGGCACAACTAATGAAAAACTGTTTTTT.

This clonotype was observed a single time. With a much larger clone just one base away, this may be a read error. The CDR3 nucleotides read TGTGCCAGCAGTGGTGGGGCTAGCGGGAGTCACGAGCAGTACTTC. It specifies CASSGGASGSHEQYF. V gene TRBV6-5 combines with J gene TRBJ2-7, with TRBD2 matching over 10 bases. The CDR3 totals 15 residues. Germline lookup yields CDR1 MNHEY and CDR2 SVGAGI. With 5 bases clipped from V and 5 bases from J, the junction kept 9 bases outside the gene matches.

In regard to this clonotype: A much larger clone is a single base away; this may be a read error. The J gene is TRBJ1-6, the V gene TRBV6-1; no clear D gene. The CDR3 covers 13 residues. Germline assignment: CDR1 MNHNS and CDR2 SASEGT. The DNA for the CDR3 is TGTGCCAGCGGTGAAGTATGGGATTCACCCCTCCACTTT. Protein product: CASGEVWDSPLHF.

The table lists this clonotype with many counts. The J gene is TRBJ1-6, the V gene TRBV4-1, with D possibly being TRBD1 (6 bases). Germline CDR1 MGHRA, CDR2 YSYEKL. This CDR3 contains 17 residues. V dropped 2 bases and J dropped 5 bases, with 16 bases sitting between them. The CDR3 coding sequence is TGCGCCAGCAGCCAACAGGGGCGGGGGGGTCATAATTCACCCCTCCACTTT. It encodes CASSQQGRGGHNSPLHF.

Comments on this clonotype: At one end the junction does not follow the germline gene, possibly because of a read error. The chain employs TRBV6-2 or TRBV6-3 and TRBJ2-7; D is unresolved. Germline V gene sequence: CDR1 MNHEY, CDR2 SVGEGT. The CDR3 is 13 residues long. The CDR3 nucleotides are TGTGCCAGCAGTCGGATATTCTCCTACGAACAGTACTTC. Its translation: CASSRIFSYEQYF.

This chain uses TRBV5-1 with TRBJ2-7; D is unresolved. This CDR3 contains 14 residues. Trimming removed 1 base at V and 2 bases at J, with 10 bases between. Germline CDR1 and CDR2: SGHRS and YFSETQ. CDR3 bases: TGCGCCAGCAGCTTGAAAGGGCCAGCCTACGAGCAGTACTTC. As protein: CASSLKGPAYEQYF.

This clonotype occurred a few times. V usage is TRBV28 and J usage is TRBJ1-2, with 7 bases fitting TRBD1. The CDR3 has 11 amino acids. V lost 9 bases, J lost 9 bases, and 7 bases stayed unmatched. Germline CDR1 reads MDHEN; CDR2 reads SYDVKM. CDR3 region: CASSDRVSYTF. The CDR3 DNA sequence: TGTGCCAGTAGTGACAGGGTTAGCTACACCTTC.

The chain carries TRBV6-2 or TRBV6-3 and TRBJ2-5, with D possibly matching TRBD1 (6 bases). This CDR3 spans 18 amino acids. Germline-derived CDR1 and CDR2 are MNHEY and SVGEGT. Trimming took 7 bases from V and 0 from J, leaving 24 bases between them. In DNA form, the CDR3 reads TGTGCCAGCACCCAATGGGTCTCTCGGGACATAAACCAAGAGACCCAGTACTTC. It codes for CASTQWVSRDINQETQYF.

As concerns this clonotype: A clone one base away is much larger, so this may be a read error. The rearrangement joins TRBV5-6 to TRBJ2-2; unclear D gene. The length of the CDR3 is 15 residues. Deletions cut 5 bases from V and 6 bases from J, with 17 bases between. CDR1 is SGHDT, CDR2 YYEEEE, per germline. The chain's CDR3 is CASRPLDGDAGELFF. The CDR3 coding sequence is TGTGCCAGCAGACCCCTGGATGGTGACGCCGGGGAGCTGTTTTTT.

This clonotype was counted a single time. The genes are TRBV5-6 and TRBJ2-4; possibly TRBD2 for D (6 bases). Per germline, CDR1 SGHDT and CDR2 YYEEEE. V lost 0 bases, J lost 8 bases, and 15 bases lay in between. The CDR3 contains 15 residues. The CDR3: CASSLVSKGRHIQYF. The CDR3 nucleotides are TGTGCCAGCAGCTTGGTTAGTAAAGGGAGGCACATTCAGTACTTC.

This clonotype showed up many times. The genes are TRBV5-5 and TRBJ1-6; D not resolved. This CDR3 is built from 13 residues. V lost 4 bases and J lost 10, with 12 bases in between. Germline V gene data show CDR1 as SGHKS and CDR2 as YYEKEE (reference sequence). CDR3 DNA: TGTGCCAGCAGCCTACGGGGTAACTCACCCCTCCACTTT. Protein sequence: CASSLRGNSPLHF.